Listed here are 10 T cell receptor beta chains from one sample, sequenced in a study of memory CD4+ T cells and cytomegalovirus serostatus. The sort gate was single viable CD3+CD4+CD8-CD45RO+ cells for memory CD4+ T cells. Here immunoSEQ multiplex PCR was the method, and the copy in TCRdb shows in-frame clones only, minus some. The table shows 50,000 to 65,000 clones, with over 60% occurring only once. Sequencing was performed on memory CD4+ T cells from blood. These receptors originate from an adult in good health and CMV-seropositive.

The chain couples TRBV7-3 to TRBJ2-7; D may be TRBD2 (6 bases). V was pared by 2 bases and J by 2 bases, with 13 bases between. The CDR3 runs to 15 residues. Germline V gene sequence: CDR1 SGHTA, CDR2 FQGTGA. The CDR3 sequence: CASSLLAEAAYEQYF. In nucleotides, the CDR3 is TGTGCCAGCAGCTTATTAGCGGAAGCTGCCTACGAGCAGTACTTC.

This clone has just a few counts. The rearrangement uses TRBV5-1 and TRBJ1-6, with TRBD1 matching 11 bases. J was trimmed by 9 bases and V by 4 bases; bases with no gene match: 6. Germline CDR1 and CDR2: SGHRS and YFSETQ. The CDR3 loop spans 15 amino acids. CDR3 sequence reads: CASSIRTGGSSPLHF. DNA of the CDR3: TGCGCCAGCAGCATACGGACAGGGGGCAGTTCACCCCTCCACTTT. The entire variable domain, with the rest obtained from reference TRBV5-1 and TRBJ1-6, is as follows: KAGVTQTPRYLIKTRGQQVTLSCSPISGHRSVSWYQQTPGQGLQFLFEYFSETQRNKGNFPGRFSGRQFSNSRSEMNVSTLELGDSALYLCASSIRTGGSSPLHFGNGTRLTVT.

This sequence joins TRBV2 and TRBJ1-1; 12 bases are shared with TRBD1. This CDR3 region has 16 residues. In germline, CDR1 is SNHLY, CDR2 FYNNEI. The junction had 5 bases not matched to a gene; V was cut back by 6 bases and J by 0 bases. The CDR3 reads CASRGTGGAMNTEAFF. In DNA form, the CDR3 reads TGTGCCAGCAGGGGGACAGGGGGCGCGATGAACACTGAAGCTTTCTTT.

This clone occurred a few times. The V call is TRBV10-3, the J call TRBJ1-6, with D unclear. The V end was cut by 0 bases, the J end by 7 bases, with 13 bases between. CDR3 length: 16 amino acids. Germline loops: CDR1 ENHRY, CDR2 SYGVKD. The CDR3 region has the DNA TGTGCCATCAGTGAGTCAGGCCTGTCTCCCAATTCACCCCTCCACTTT. Translating gives CAISESGLSPNSPLHF.

This clone came up a few times. The chain carries TRBV11-2 and TRBJ2-7, with 9 bases identical to TRBD2. Germline V lookup: CDR1 SGHAT, CDR2 FQNNGV. The CDR3 sequence is 16 residues long. Trimming removed 4 bases from V and 5 bases from J; junction bases left unmatched: 12. The CDR3 is CASSSLGGRVWNEQYF. Here the CDR3 DNA reads TGTGCCAGCAGCTCCCTCGGCGGGAGGGTGTGGAACGAGCAGTACTTC.

The chain recombines TRBV7-8 with TRBJ1-5; possibly TRBD1 for D (5 bases). V gave up 4 bases and J gave up 6 bases, with 19 bases separating them. CDR1 SGHVS and CDR2 FQNEAQ come from the germline V gene. This CDR3 is 16 amino acids long. The CDR3 sequence: CASSSVGTQTFQPQHF. CDR3 bases: TGTGCCAGCAGCTCCGTCGGGACTCAAACGTTTCAGCCCCAGCATTTT.

The chain uses TRBV30 and TRBJ1-5; no clear D. The germline V gene encodes CDR1 GTSNPN and CDR2 SVGIG (reference sequence). The CDR3 is 15 residues long. Trimming pared 1 base from V and 6 bases from J, leaving 16 bases between. The DNA for the CDR3 is TGTGCCTGGAGTGATGGTCCGGGGTTGGTTCAGCCCCAGCATTTT. Translated: CAWSDGPGLVQPQHF.

This clone was found a few times. V and J are TRBV18 and TRBJ2-1; unclear D gene. Germline V gene lookup returns CDR1 KGHSH and CDR2 LQKENI. The CDR3 has 12 amino acids. The V end was cut by 3 bases, the J end by 9 bases, with 9 bases between. The DNA for the CDR3 is TGTGCCAGCTCACCCGGCGTGTTTGAGCAGTTCTTC. Amino acid sequence: CASSPGVFEQFF.

The V call is TRBV7-9, the J call TRBJ1-2, with TRBD1 matching over 12 bases. The germline gives CDR1 SEHNR, CDR2 FQNEAQ (reference sequence). J lost 4 bases, V lost 5 bases, and 8 bases had no gene match. This CDR3 region has 16 residues. This CDR3 reads CASSLGTGGLVYGYTF. CDR3 nucleotides: TGTGCCAGCAGCCTCGGGACAGGGGGCTTGGTCTATGGCTACACCTTC.

The chain has TRBV10-2 and TRBJ1-3; D unclear. Germline V gene lookup returns CDR1 WSHSY and CDR2 SAAADI. This CDR3 is 17 amino acids long. V was trimmed by 3 bases and J by 4 bases, leaving 19 bases between them. For the CDR3, the DNA is TGCGCCAGCAGTGACGCTAGTAGTGGGCTTAGAGGAAACACCATATATTTT. This translates into CASSDASSGLRGNTIYF.